A single sample gave rise to the 14 T cell receptor beta chains below, sequenced in a study of blood T cell repertoires in COVID-19. The data were produced by immunoSEQ multiplex PCR, yet TCRdb's version contains in-frame clones alone and is incomplete. This repertoire shows about 130,000 clones, about 79% found once; its top ten account for around a third. Sequencing input: peripheral blood. The source of these receptors is a man between 35 and 55 years old with active or convalescent COVID-19.

This chain links TRBV6-2 or TRBV6-3 with TRBJ2-2, with 8 bases matching TRBD2. Trimming took 6 bases from V and 4 from J; bases not matched to a gene: 4. CDR1 and CDR2 from the germline V gene are MNHEY and SVGEGT. This CDR3 region has 14 residues. This CDR3 is CASSLAGSTGELFF. CDR3 sequence (DNA): TGTGCCAGCAGCTTAGCGGGAAGCACCGGGGAGCTGTTTTTT.

As DNA, the CDR3 is TGTGCCAGCCGGGGGACTGAAGCTTTCTTT. This encodes CASRGTEAFF. The V call is TRBV28, the J call TRBJ1-1, with D perhaps matching TRBD1 (5 bases). The V end lost 8 bases, the J end lost 5 bases, and 6 bases lay between the germline ends. The CDR3 has 10 residues. The V gene's germline CDR1 is MDHEN and CDR2 SYDVKM.

The chain is built from TRBV5-6 and TRBJ2-2; possibly TRBD1 for D (5 bases). Germline assignment: CDR1 SGHDT and CDR2 YYEEEE. V shed 2 bases and J shed 3 bases, with 5 bases lying between them. The CDR3 covers 13 residues. CDR3 sequence reads: CASSLGDTGELFF. The CDR3 DNA follows: TGTGCCAGCAGCTTAGGGGACACCGGGGAGCTGTTTTTT.

In this sample, this clone turned up once. The chain has TRBV7-2 and TRBJ1-4, with D perhaps TRBD1 (5 bases). The V gene lost 1 base and the J gene lost 3 bases, with 9 bases spanning the gap. The CDR3 totals 15 residues. Germline assignment: CDR1 SGHTA and CDR2 FQGNSA. This CDR3 reads CASSLEGMANEKLFF. The DNA for the CDR3 is TGTGCCAGCAGCTTAGAGGGGATGGCTAATGAAAAACTGTTTTTT.

This clone showed up just a few times. The chain uses TRBV7-3 and TRBJ1-2; TRBD1 aligns across 7 bases. The germline V gene encodes CDR1 SGHTA and CDR2 FQGTGA. The V and J ends lost 4 bases and 4 bases, in that order; junction bases with no gene match: 3. The CDR3 has 13 amino acids. CDR3 residues: CASSSTGAYGYTF. CDR3 bases: TGTGCCAGCAGCTCAACAGGGGCCTATGGCTACACCTTC.

The CDR3 region is CAWSAGWYEQYF. CDR3 bases: TGTGCCTGGAGCGCGGGGTGGTACGAGCAGTACTTC. The rearrangement joins TRBV30 to TRBJ2-7, with D maybe TRBD2 (6 bases). Trimming left V 3 bases short and J 4 bases short, with 10 bases between. This CDR3 comprises 12 residues. Germline CDR1 and CDR2: GTSNPN and SVGIG (reference sequence).

The chain joins TRBV19 to TRBJ1-1; D remains unclear. This CDR3 is 13 amino acids long. CDR1 and CDR2 (germline): LNHDA, SQIVND (reference sequence). Between the trimmed V and J ends, which lost 2 bases and 8 bases, there was a span of 12 bases. The CDR3 DNA is TGTGCCAGTAGTATAAGTTCAGGTCACGAAGCTTTCTTT. Its protein is CASSISSGHEAFF.

The table lists this clone with a few counts. This chain links TRBV19 with TRBJ2-7; TRBD2 might be the D (5 bases). V was shortened by 3 bases and J by 3 bases, with 12 bases between the two germline ends. This CDR3 has 14 amino acids. Germline V lookup: CDR1 LNHDA, CDR2 SQIVND (reference sequence). The CDR3: CASSIGSGNYEQYF. The CDR3 DNA reads as TGTGCCAGTAGTATCGGATCCGGGAACTACGAGCAGTACTTC.

The rearrangement links TRBV6-5 to TRBJ1-4; possible D gene TRBD1, 5 bases. V lost 6 bases and J lost 10, with 9 bases in between. Germline CDR1 and CDR2: MNHEY and SVGAGI. CDR3 size: 11 residues. The CDR3 loop reads CASSDSPKLFF. DNA of the CDR3: TGTGCCAGCAGCGACAGCCCAAAACTGTTTTTT.

The rearrangement links TRBV29-1 to TRBJ1-1; 11 nucleotides match TRBD1. The germline V gene has CDR1 SQVTM and CDR2 ANQGSEA. The CDR3 consists of 12 residues. The J segment lost 5 bases and the V segment lost 7 bases, leaving 3 bases of the junction unmatched. CDR3 sequence (DNA): TGCAGCGGGGACAGGGGGAGTACTGAAGCTTTCTTT. Encoded protein: CSGDRGSTEAFF.

The chain is built from TRBV7-3 and TRBJ2-3; 8 positions match TRBD1. Germline CDR1 SGHTA, CDR2 FQGTGA. V lost 2 bases and J lost 0; bases outside the gene matches: 13. The CDR3 runs to 19 residues. The CDR3 coding sequence is TGTGCCAGCAGCTTATCTCGATCACGGAGACAGGGGAGCACAGATACGCAGTATTTT. Amino acid sequence: CASSLSRSRRQGSTDTQYF.

This sequence joins TRBV6-5 and TRBJ2-5; 11 bases map to TRBD1. The trim removed 0 bases at V and 5 bases at J, leaving 5 bases unmatched. This CDR3 has 16 amino acids. Per the germline V gene, CDR1 is MNHEY and CDR2 is SVGAGI. For the CDR3, the DNA is TGTGCCAGCAGTTACTCCGGGACAGGGGGAACGGAGACCCAGTACTTC. Amino acid sequence: CASSYSGTGGTETQYF.

As for this clone: The conserved phenylalanine or tryptophan is not found at the CDR3 terminus, so this likely reflects a read error. This chain uses TRBV5-1 with TRBJ1-2; perhaps TRBD1 as D (6 bases). Germline CDR1 and CDR2: SGHRS and YFSETQ. The V gene lost 2 bases and the J gene lost 6 bases, with 17 bases spanning the gap. The CDR3 has 15 amino acids. The CDR3 here is CASSLRATGTDGYTL. CDR3 sequence (DNA): TGCGCCAGCAGCTTAAGGGCCACAGGGACCGATGGCTACACCCTC.

The V and J genes are TRBV7-3 and TRBJ1-1, with D possibly being TRBD1 (5 bases). Germline V gene data show CDR1 as SGHTA and CDR2 as FQGTGA. With 1 base removed from V and 11 bases from J, the gap between germline ends came to 17 bases. This CDR3 contains 14 residues. The chain's CDR3 is CASSLMGQGARAFF. CDR3 nucleotides: TGTGCCAGCAGCTTAATGGGGCAGGGCGCAAGGGCTTTCTTT.